The rows below give T cell receptor beta chains drawn from one sample of a study of shared clonotypes between healthy human individuals. Generated by immunoSEQ multiplex PCR, the TCRdb table keeps only in-frame clones and is missing some. The sample yields over 2 million clones, 85% to 95% seen once. The specimen was naive CD4+ T cells sorted from blood. These receptors were taken from a man aged 18-30 years in good health. Both conserved end residues are part of each CDR3. A D gene is named only where the DNA matches it firmly. Expanded clones get a size class; other rows say once, few or many, or leave the size out.

j_call | v_call | d_call | clone_size | cdr3_nt | cdr3_aa
TRBJ1-1 | TRBV19 | . | . | TGTGCCAGTAGTATCGGTCGGACAGCGGTTGAAGCTTTCTTT | CASSIGRTAVEAFF
TRBJ1-1 | TRBV7-2 | . | . | TGTGCCAGCAGCTTAGCTGGAGGGTTTAAGAACACTGAAGCTTTCTTT | CASSLAGGFKNTEAFF
TRBJ1-6 | TRBV23-1 | . | . | TGCGCCAGACTTGACGGAGACCAAATTGGGTCACCCCTCCACTTT | CARLDGDQIGSPLHF
TRBJ2-2 | TRBV5-1 | . | . | TGCGCCAGCAGCCCCGGTCCTCAAGGGGTTCCAACCGGGGAGCTGTTTTTT | CASSPGPQGVPTGELFF
TRBJ1-5 | TRBV6-1 | TRBD1 | . | TGTGCCAGCAGTGTAGGGAGGGGGCGAAGCAATCAGCCCCAGCATTTT | CASSVGRGRSNQPQHF
TRBJ1-6 | TRBV19 | . | . | TGTGCCAGTTCACTGTATAATTCACCCCTCCACTTT | CASSLYNSPLHF
TRBJ1-6 | TRBV5-1 | . | . | TGCGCCAGCAGCTTGTCAGCAGGGCAGGGGTCACCCCTCCACTTT | CASSLSAGQGSPLHF
TRBJ2-7 | TRBV5-1 | . | . | TGCGCCAGCAGCTTGGCTCTGCAGTCCTCCTACGAGCAGTACTTC | CASSLALQSSYEQYF
TRBJ1-4 | TRBV5-1 | . | . | TGCGCCAGCAGCTTGGTAGGGGCTGGGGGCGAAAAACTGTTTTTT | CASSLVGAGGEKLFF
TRBJ1-4 | TRBV5-1 | . | . | TGCGCCAGCAGCTTGAGGGGGGGAGTGACGAATGAAAAACTGTTTTTT | CASSLRGGVTNEKLFF
TRBJ1-3 | TRBV6-5 | . | . | TGTGCCAGCAGCCTGGGGGTATCTGGAAACACCATATATTTT | CASSLGVSGNTIYF
TRBJ2-5 | TRBV18 | . | . | TGTGCCAGCTCACCACTGGGACCCTTGGAGACCCAGTACTTC | CASSPLGPLETQYF
TRBJ2-1 | TRBV7-6 | TRBD2 | . | TGTGCCAGCAGCGGATGGACTAGCGGGCAGTACAATGAGCAGTTCTTC | CASSGWTSGQYNEQFF
TRBJ2-7 | TRBV15 | TRBD2 | . | TGTGCCACCAGCGCATGGGAGGGGCGGGAAAACTCCTACGAGCAGTACTTC | CATSAWEGRENSYEQYF
TRBJ2-7 | TRBV7-8 | TRBD2 | . | TGTGCCAGCAGCCGAGTAGCGGGAGTCTCCTACGAGCAGTACTTC | CASSRVAGVSYEQYF
TRBJ2-3 | TRBV7-3 | TRBD2 | . | TGTGCCAGCAGCCCCGGACTAGCGGCTAGCACAGATACGCAGTATTTT | CASSPGLAASTDTQYF
TRBJ2-5 | TRBV5-1 | . | . | TGCGCCAGCAGATCCGAAATCTTAGCGGAAGAGACCCAGTACTTC | CASRSEILAEETQYF
TRBJ1-2 | TRBV7-9 | . | . | TGTGCCAGCAATACAGGATCTAACTATGGCTACACCTTC | CASNTGSNYGYTF
TRBJ2-7 | TRBV6-5 | . | . | TGTGCCAGCAGTTCGATTGGGACAAACTGGCAGCAGTACTTC | CASSSIGTNWQQYF
TRBJ1-3 | TRBV19 | . | . | TGTGCCAGTAGAACAGACGCAAGCCCTGGAAACACCATATATTTT | CASRTDASPGNTIYF
TRBJ1-2 | TRBV28 | . | . | TGTGCCAGCAGTTTACGTGGGCAGGGAGGTGGCTACACCTTC | CASSLRGQGGGYTF
TRBJ2-7 | TRBV19 | . | . | TGTGCCAGTAGTGCCCGGGTAGCGGTCGCCTACGAGCAGTACTTC | CASSARVAVAYEQYF
TRBJ2-7 | TRBV4-3 | . | . | TGCGCCAGCAGCCAATCGACGGAGGCCTACGAGCAGTACTTC | CASSQSTEAYEQYF
TRBJ2-5 | TRBV4-3 | . | . | TGCGCCAGCAGCCAAGAAAGTAGAGAGACCCAGTACTTC | CASSQESRETQYF
TRBJ1-2 | TRBV9 | TRBD1 | once | TGTGCCAGCAGCAAGGACAGGTTCTATGGCTACACCTTC | CASSKDRFYGYTF
TRBJ2-3 | TRBV6-6 | . | once | TGTGCCAGCAGTTACCCCGGAACAGATACGCAGTATTTT | CASSYPGTDTQYF
TRBJ2-5 | TRBV7-2 | TRBD2 | . | TGTGCCAGCAGCTTGGAAGCGGGGAGGGAGACCCAGTACTTC | CASSLEAGRETQYF
TRBJ2-1 | TRBV7-9 | TRBD2 | once | TGTGCCAGCAGCTTGAGGACTAGCGGGGGCCCTCAAGAGCAGTTCTTC | CASSLRTSGGPQEQFF
TRBJ2-7 | TRBV30 | . | . | TGTGCCTGGAGTCAGGAGTCCGAGCAGTACTTC | CAWSQESEQYF
TRBJ2-4 | TRBV30 | . | . | TGTGCCTGGGGACTAGCCAAAAACATTCAGTACTTC | CAWGLAKNIQYF
TRBJ1-6 | TRBV18 | . | . | TGTGCCAGCTCCCAAGACTCCTATAATTCACCCCTCCACTTT | CASSQDSYNSPLHF
TRBJ2-2 | TRBV10-1 | . | . | TGCGCCAGCAGTTCTTCTACCGGGGAGCTGTTTTTT | CASSSSTGELFF
TRBJ2-1 | TRBV4-3 | . | . | TGCGCCAGCAGCCAAGCCTTCTTGAGCTCCTACAATGAGCAGTTCTTC | CASSQAFLSSYNEQFF
TRBJ2-7 | TRBV7-2 | . | . | TGTGCCAGCAGCTTAGGCGCGTTACCCTACGAGCAGTACTTC | CASSLGALPYEQYF
TRBJ1-1 | TRBV6-5 | . | . | TGTGCCAGCAGTTCCACCGGGACGGCCTTCGAAGCTTTCTTT | CASSSTGTAFEAFF
TRBJ1-2 | TRBV6-5 | TRBD1 | . | TGTGCCAGCAGTGCATTCACAGGGGCCCATGGCTACACCTTC | CASSAFTGAHGYTF
TRBJ2-7 | TRBV2 | TRBD2 | . | TGTGCCAGCAAAACTAGCGCCTCCTACGAGCAGTACTTC | CASKTSASYEQYF
TRBJ1-5 | TRBV5-1 | TRBD1 | . | TGCGCCAGCAGCTCTACAGGGGGCTTTCAGCCCCAGCATTTT | CASSSTGGFQPQHF
TRBJ1-5 | TRBV18 | . | . | TGTGCCAGCTCACCGGGGGCCACGCAGCCCCAGCATTTT | CASSPGATQPQHF
TRBJ1-1 | TRBV6-1 | . | . | TGTGCCAGCAGTGAAGCGGGATACGGGCAGAGGTTCTTGAGTGGGGGAGCTTTCTTT | CASSEAGYGQRFLSGGAFF
TRBJ1-1 | TRBV6-5 | . | . | TGTGCCAGCAGTTACTCCGGGAAGGCGAACACTGAAGCTTTCTTT | CASSYSGKANTEAFF
TRBJ2-5 | TRBV4-1 | . | . | TGCGCCAGCAGCCAAGATCTTCTTAGGGGGACTTCGTACCAAGAGACCCAGTACTTC | CASSQDLLRGTSYQETQYF
TRBJ2-1 | TRBV11-3 | . | . | TGTGCCAGCAGCTTAGATCGAGGTTACAATGAGCAGTTCTTC | CASSLDRGYNEQFF
TRBJ2-3 | TRBV11-3 | TRBD1 | . | TGTGCCAGCAGCCCACAGGGGGCAGGGACAGATACGCAGTATTTT | CASSPQGAGTDTQYF
TRBJ2-5 | TRBV10-3 | . | . | TGTGCCATCAAGGCAAGCAGGGTAGAGGAGACCCAGTACTTC | CAIKASRVEETQYF
TRBJ1-1 | TRBV18 | . | . | TGTGCCAGCTCACCACTAAGGGATACTGAAGCTTTCTTT | CASSPLRDTEAFF
TRBJ1-5 | TRBV7-2 | . | . | TGTGCCAGCAGCTTAGAGGGGTTGGGGGTGAGCAATCAGCCCCAGCATTTT | CASSLEGLGVSNQPQHF
TRBJ1-1 | TRBV4-3 | . | . | TGCGCCAGCAGCCGCGTCGGAGCAGGAATGAACACTGAAGCTTTCTTT | CASSRVGAGMNTEAFF
TRBJ2-7 | TRBV6-5 | TRBD2 | . | TGTGCCAGCGGTAACAGCGGGGGTGGCTACGAGCAGTACTTC | CASGNSGGGYEQYF
TRBJ2-7 | TRBV11-2 | . | . | TGTGCCAGCAGCTTAGGGGCCCAGGGAGGCTACGAGCAGTACTTC | CASSLGAQGGYEQYF
TRBJ1-6 | TRBV5-4 | TRBD1 | . | TGTGCCAGCAGCTTTCGGGACAGCAATTCACCCCTCCACTTT | CASSFRDSNSPLHF
TRBJ2-7 | TRBV28 | . | . | TGTGCCAGCAGTCTCCCGGCCGGCTCTCCTTACGAGCAGTACTTC | CASSLPAGSPYEQYF
TRBJ1-2 | TRBV2 | . | . | TGTGCCAGCAGGCGGGGAACGGACTATGGCTACACCTTC | CASRRGTDYGYTF
TRBJ1-6 | TRBV6-1 | . | . | TGTGCCAGCAGTTGGGGAGGGACCGTTAACTCACCCCTCCACTTT | CASSWGGTVNSPLHF
TRBJ2-7 | TRBV30 | TRBD1 | . | TGTGCCTGGGGGGGACAGAGATACGAGCAGTACTTC | CAWGGQRYEQYF
TRBJ2-7 | TRBV4-3 | TRBD2 | . | TGCGCCAGCAGCCAAGTTTGGGCGGGAGGCGAGCAGTACTTC | CASSQVWAGGEQYF
TRBJ2-3 | TRBV4-3 | TRBD1 | . | TGCGCCAGCAGCCGCGGGACAGGGAGCACAGATACGCAGTATTTT | CASSRGTGSTDTQYF
TRBJ2-3 | TRBV5-6 | . | . | TGTGCCAGCAGCGTCCTAAACCTACCAGATACGCAGTATTTT | CASSVLNLPDTQYF
TRBJ2-2 | TRBV25-1 | . | . | TGTGCCAGCACCCCAACAGGGCACACCGGGGAGCTGTTTTTT | CASTPTGHTGELFF
TRBJ1-1 | TRBV10-3 | . | . | TGTGCCATCAGTGATAGCCAGAACACTGAAGCTTTCTTT | CAISDSQNTEAFF